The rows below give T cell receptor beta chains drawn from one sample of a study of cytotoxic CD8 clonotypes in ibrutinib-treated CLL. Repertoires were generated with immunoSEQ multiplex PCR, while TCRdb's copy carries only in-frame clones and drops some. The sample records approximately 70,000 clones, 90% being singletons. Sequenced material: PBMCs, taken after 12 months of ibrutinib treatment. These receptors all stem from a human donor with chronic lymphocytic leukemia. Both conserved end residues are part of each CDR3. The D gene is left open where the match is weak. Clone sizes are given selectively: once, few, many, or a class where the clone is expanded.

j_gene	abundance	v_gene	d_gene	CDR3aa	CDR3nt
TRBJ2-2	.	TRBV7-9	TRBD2	CASSLVAGAGELFF	TGTGCCAGCAGCTTAGTGGCGGGAGCCGGGGAGCTGTTTTTT
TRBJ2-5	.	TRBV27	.	CASSLRGGETQYF	TGTGCCAGCAGTTTACGAGGGGGTGAGACCCAGTACTTC
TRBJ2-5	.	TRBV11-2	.	CASSLSRGQETQYF	TGTGCCAGCAGCTTAAGCAGAGGCCAAGAGACCCAGTACTTC
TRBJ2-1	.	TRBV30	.	CAWSSGGQSSLREFF	TGTGCCTGGAGTTCCGGGGGACAGTCCTCCCTACGGGAGTTCTTC
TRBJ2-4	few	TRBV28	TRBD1	CASSITGAGGNIQYF	TGTGCCAGCAGTATTACAGGGGCAGGGGGAAACATTCAGTACTTC
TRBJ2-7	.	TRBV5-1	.	CASSSQTGYEQYF	TGCGCCAGCAGCTCACAGACCGGCTACGAGCAGTACTTC
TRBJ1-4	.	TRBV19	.	CASSIGGRLGEKLFF	TGTGCCAGTAGTATAGGGGGCAGGTTAGGGGAAAAACTGTTTTTT
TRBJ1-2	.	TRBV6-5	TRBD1	CASTLGTGVDGYTF	TGTGCCAGCACCCTTGGGACAGGGGTTGATGGCTACACCTTC
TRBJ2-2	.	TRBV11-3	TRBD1	CASSLGGWRTGTAGELFF	TGTGCCAGCAGCTTAGGGGGTTGGCGGACAGGGACGGCCGGGGAGCTGTTTTTT
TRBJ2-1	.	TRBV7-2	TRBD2	CASSSTSGRAEQFF	TGTGCCAGCAGCTCGACTAGCGGGAGGGCTGAGCAGTTCTTC
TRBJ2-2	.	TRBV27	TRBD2	CASRLTSGSTKGELFF	TGTGCCAGCAGACTAACTAGCGGGAGTACTAAAGGGGAGCTGTTTTTT
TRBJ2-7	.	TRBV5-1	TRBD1	CASRLWDSSSYEQYF	TGCGCCAGCAGATTGTGGGACAGTAGCTCCTACGAGCAGTACTTC
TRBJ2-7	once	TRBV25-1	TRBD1	CASSARTGVSYEQYF	TGTGCCAGCAGTGCTCGGACAGGGGTTAGCTACGAGCAGTACTTC
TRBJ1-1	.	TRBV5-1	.	CASSSSVYTEAFF	TGCGCCAGCAGCTCCTCGGTCTACACTGAAGCTTTCTTT
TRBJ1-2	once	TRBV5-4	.	CASSSDGNYGYTF	TGTGCCAGCAGCTCAGACGGGAACTATGGCTACACCTTC
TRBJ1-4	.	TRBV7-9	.	CASSLQGGGPNEKLFF	TGTGCCAGCAGCTTACAAGGCGGGGGTCCTAATGAAAAACTGTTTTTT
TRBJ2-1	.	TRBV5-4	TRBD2	CASSQRTSGNEQFF	TGTGCCAGCAGCCAGCGGACTAGCGGTAATGAGCAGTTCTTC
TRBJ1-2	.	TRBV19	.	CASSMRQDNYGYTF	TGTGCCAGTAGTATGAGGCAGGACAACTATGGCTACACCTTC
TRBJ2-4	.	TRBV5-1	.	CASSLDWGIAKNIQYF	TGCGCCAGCAGCTTAGACTGGGGAATAGCCAAAAACATTCAGTACTTC
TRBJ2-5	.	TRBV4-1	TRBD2	CASSQGRTSGSLETQYF	TGCGCCAGCAGCCAAGGCCGGACTAGCGGGAGCTTGGAGACCCAGTACTTC
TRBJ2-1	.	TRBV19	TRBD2	CASSRLATSGHNEQFF	TGTGCCAGTAGTCGTCTCGCGACTAGCGGGCACAATGAGCAGTTCTTC
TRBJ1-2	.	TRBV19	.	CASSRTGTTRGYTF	TGTGCCAGTAGTAGAACCGGGACAACTAGGGGCTACACCTTC
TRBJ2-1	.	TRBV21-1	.	CASSMGLAGEPREQFF	TGTGCCAGCAGCATGGGACTAGCGGGAGAACCGCGTGAGCAGTTCTTC
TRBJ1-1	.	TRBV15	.	CATRDSMNTEAFF	TGTGCCACCAGAGACAGCATGAACACTGAAGCTTTCTTT
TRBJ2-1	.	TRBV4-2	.	CASSQYRQGDNEQFF	TGTGCCAGCAGCCAATACAGGCAAGGGGACAATGAGCAGTTCTTC
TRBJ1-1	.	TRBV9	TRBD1	CASSPLGQGWMNTEAFF	TGTGCCAGCAGCCCCCTTGGACAGGGTTGGATGAACACTGAAGCTTTCTTT
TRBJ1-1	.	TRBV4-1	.	CASSQALGIEAFF	TGCGCCAGCAGCCAAGCCCTTGGCATTGAAGCTTTCTTT
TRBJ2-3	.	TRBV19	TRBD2	CASSVPGLAGGTDTQYF	TGTGCCAGTAGTGTACCGGGACTAGCGGGAGGAACAGATACGCAGTATTTT
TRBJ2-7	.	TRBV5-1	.	CASSFPDGRYEQYF	TGCGCCAGCAGCTTCCCCGACGGACGCTACGAGCAGTACTTC
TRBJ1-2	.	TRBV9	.	CASSPTERNYGYTF	TGTGCCAGCAGCCCCACCGAAAGAAACTATGGCTACACCTTC
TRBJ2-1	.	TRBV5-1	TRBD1	CASSWGQDWGNEQFF	TGCGCCAGCAGCTGGGGACAGGATTGGGGCAATGAGCAGTTCTTC
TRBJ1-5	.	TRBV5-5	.	CASSQDGYSNQPQHF	TGTGCCAGCAGCCAAGACGGGTATAGCAATCAGCCCCAGCATTTT
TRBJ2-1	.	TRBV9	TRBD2	CASSKLAGLYNEQFF	TGTGCCAGCAGCAAGCTAGCGGGATTATACAATGAGCAGTTCTTC
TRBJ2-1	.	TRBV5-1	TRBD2	CASSLTPSGTYNEQFF	TGCGCCAGCAGCTTGACCCCTAGCGGGACCTACAATGAGCAGTTCTTC
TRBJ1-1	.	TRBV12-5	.	CASGLVGYTEAFF	TGTGCTAGTGGTTTGGTGGGGTACACTGAAGCTTTCTTT
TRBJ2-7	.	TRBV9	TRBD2	CASSRGSGAPYEQYF	TGTGCCAGCAGCCGAGGGAGCGGGGCCCCCTACGAGCAGTACTTC
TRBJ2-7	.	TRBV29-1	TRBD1	CSVEGATGVPYEQYF	TGCAGCGTTGAAGGTGCGACAGGGGTGCCCTACGAGCAGTACTTC
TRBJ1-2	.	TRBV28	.	CASSLIGVNYGYTF	TGTGCCAGCAGTTTAATCGGCGTAAACTATGGCTACACCTTC
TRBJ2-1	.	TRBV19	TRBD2	CASRASGSLGEQFF	TGTGCCAGTAGAGCTAGCGGGAGTCTCGGTGAGCAGTTCTTC
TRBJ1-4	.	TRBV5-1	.	CASSLEREGGEKLFF	TGCGCCAGCAGCTTGGAGAGGGAAGGCGGTGAAAAACTGTTTTTT
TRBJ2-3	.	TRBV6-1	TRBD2	CASSEGRLAGNTDTQYF	TGTGCCAGCAGTGAAGGAAGGCTAGCGGGTAACACAGATACGCAGTATTTT
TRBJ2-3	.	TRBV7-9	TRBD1	CASSLGQPHTDTQYF	TGTGCCAGCAGCTTGGGACAGCCTCACACAGATACGCAGTATTTT
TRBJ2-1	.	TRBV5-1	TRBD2	CASSFSGSTYNEQFF	TGCGCCAGCAGCTTTAGCGGGAGCACCTACAATGAGCAGTTCTTC
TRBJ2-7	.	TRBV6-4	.	CAIARRVTYEQYF	TGTGCCATCGCTAGGCGAGTCACCTACGAGCAGTACTTC
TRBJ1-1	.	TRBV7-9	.	CASSPLFVVAFF	TGTGCCAGCAGCCCGCTCTTTGTCGTGGCTTTCTTT
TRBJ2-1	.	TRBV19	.	CASSIGQSNEQFF	TGTGCCAGTAGTATAGGACAGTCCAATGAGCAGTTCTTC
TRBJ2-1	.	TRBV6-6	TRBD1	CASSFPGQGNEQFF	TGTGCCAGCAGTTTCCCGGGACAGGGAAATGAGCAGTTCTTC
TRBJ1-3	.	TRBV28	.	CASSLPPGVGNTIYF	TGTGCCAGCAGTCTCCCCCCCGGGGTGGGAAACACCATATATTTT
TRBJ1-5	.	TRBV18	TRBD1	CASSPQRGLDQPQHF	TGTGCCAGCTCACCACAAAGGGGGCTGGATCAGCCCCAGCATTTT
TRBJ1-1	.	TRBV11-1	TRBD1	CASSRGPNAEAFF	TGTGCCAGCAGCAGGGGGCCGAACGCTGAAGCTTTCTTT
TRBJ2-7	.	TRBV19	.	CASSPGAAGVTYEQYF	TGTGCCAGTAGTCCGGGGGCTGCGGGAGTAACCTACGAGCAGTACTTC
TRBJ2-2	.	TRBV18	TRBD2	CASSTTGVTSENTGELFF	TGTGCCAGCTCCACGACGGGAGTGACTAGCGAGAACACCGGGGAGCTGTTTTTT
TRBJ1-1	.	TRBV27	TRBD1	CASSLWGGQEMNTEAFF	TGTGCCAGCAGTTTATGGGGCGGACAGGAAATGAACACTGAAGCTTTCTTT
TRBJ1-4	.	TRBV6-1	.	CASAQWGGEKLFF	TGTGCCAGCGCCCAATGGGGGGGGGAAAAACTGTTTTTT
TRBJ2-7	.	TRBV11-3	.	CASSLLVDRADEQYF	TGTGCCAGCAGCCTCCTTGTGGACAGAGCGGACGAGCAGTACTTC
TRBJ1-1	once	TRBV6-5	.	CASSYLALVHTEAFF	TGTGCCAGCAGTTACTTGGCCCTCGTGCACACTGAAGCTTTCTTT